The entry that follows covers one TCR beta chain sequence. Distinct nucleotide sequences in the sample also encode this CDR3. Repertoires were generated with immunoSEQ multiplex PCR, while TCRdb's copy carries only in-frame clones and drops some. In the table there are hundreds of thousands of clones, 92% of which are singletons. These data originate in a study of Ad26.COV2.S vaccination and SARS-CoV-2 variants. Study overall: Once or twice, 56 days apart, Ad26.COV2.S was delivered intramuscularly.

CDR3 length: 11 amino acids. Germline CDR1 SGHAT, CDR2 FQNNGV. Trimming removed 5 bases from V and 2 bases from J, with 2 bases in between. Treatment described: around 19 received Ad26.COV2.S at low or high dose, single or two shots; 5 received placebo; per-sample allocation not given. Following the first vaccine or placebo injection, samples were taken on day 63. In Boston, an adult donor aged 18-55 years took part. V usage is TRBV11-2 and J usage is TRBJ2-3; D is undetermined. The TCR originated in a person aged 18 to 59 who received the Ad26.COV2.S COVID-19 vaccine or a placebo. The source material was peripheral blood, sampled in a trial of Ad26.COV2.S vaccine versus placebo. The CDR3 DNA reads TGTGCCAGCAGCAACACAGATACGCAGTATTTT. As protein: CASSNTDTQYF. The full variable domain, rest sourced from reference TRBV11-2 and TRBJ2-3, is EAGVAQSPRYKIIEKRQSVAFWCNPISGHATLYWYQQILGQGPKLLIQFQNNGVVDDSQLPKDRFSAERLKGVDSTLKIQPAKLEDSAVYLCASSNTDTQYFGPGTRLTVL.